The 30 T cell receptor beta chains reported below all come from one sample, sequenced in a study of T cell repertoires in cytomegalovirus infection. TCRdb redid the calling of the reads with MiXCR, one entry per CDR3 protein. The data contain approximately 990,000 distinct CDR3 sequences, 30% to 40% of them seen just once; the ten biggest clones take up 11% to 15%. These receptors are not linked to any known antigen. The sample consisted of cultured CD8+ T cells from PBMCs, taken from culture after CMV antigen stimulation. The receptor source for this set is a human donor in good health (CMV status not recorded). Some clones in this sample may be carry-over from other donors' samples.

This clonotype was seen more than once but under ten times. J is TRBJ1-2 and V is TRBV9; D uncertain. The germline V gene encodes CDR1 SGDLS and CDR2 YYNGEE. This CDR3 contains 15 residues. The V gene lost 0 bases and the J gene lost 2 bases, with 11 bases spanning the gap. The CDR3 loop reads CASSVGGGMNYGYTF. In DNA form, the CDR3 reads TGTGCCAGCAGCGTAGGAGGAGGGATGAACTATGGCTACACCTTC.

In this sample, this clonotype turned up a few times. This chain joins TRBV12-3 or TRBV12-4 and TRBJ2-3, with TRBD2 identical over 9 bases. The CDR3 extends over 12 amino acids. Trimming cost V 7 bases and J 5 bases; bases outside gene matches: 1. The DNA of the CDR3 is TGTGCCAGCAAGCGGGGGGAAGATACGCAGTATTTT. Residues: CASKRGEDTQYF.

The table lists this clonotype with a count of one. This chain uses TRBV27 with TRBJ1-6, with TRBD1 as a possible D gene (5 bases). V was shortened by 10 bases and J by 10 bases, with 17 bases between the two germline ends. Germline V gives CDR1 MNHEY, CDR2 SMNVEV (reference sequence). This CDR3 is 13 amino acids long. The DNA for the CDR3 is TGTGCCACCCAGTTTGACAGTACCTCACCCCTCCACTTT. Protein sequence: CATQFDSTSPLHF.

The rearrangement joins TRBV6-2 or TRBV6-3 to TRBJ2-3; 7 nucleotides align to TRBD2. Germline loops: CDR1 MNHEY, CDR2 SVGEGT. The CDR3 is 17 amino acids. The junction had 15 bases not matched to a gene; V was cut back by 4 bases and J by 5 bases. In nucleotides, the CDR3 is TGTGCCAGCAGTTCGGCGGGACCGACTAGCCCCGGAGATACGCAGTATTTT. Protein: CASSSAGPTSPGDTQYF.

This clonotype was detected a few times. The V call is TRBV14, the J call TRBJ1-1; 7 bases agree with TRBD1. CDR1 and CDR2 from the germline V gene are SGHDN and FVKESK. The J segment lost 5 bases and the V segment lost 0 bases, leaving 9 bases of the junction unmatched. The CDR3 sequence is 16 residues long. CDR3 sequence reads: CASSQDSGQAATEAFF. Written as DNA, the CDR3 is TGTGCCAGCAGCCAAGATTCCGGACAGGCGGCGACTGAAGCTTTCTTT.

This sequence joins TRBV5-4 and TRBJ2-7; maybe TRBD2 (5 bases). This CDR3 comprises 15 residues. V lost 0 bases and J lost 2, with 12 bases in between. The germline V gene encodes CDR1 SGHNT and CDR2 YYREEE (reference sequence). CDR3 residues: CASSLDGGVPYEQYV. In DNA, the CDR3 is TGTGCCAGCAGCTTGGATGGAGGAGTTCCCTACGAGCAGTACGTC.

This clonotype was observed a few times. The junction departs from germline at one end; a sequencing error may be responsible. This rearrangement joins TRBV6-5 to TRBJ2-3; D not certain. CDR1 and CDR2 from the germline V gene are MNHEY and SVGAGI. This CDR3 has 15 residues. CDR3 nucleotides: TGTGCTAGCAGTTACTCCCCAACTAGCACAGATACGCAGTATTTT. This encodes CASSYSPTSTDTQYF.

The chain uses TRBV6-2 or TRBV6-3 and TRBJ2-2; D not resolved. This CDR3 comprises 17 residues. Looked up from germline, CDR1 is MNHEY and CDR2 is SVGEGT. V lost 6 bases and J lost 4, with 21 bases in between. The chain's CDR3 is CASSPELSSVTTGELFF. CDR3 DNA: TGTGCCAGCAGCCCCGAGCTCTCGAGCGTAACCACCGGGGAGCTGTTTTTT.

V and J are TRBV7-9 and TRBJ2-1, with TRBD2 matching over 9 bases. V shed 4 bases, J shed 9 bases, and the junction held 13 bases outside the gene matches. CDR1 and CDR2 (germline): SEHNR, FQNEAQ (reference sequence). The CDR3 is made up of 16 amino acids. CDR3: CASSSTSGGGDSEQFF. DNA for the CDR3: TGTGCCAGCAGCTCTACAAGCGGCGGGGGGGACAGTGAGCAGTTCTTC.

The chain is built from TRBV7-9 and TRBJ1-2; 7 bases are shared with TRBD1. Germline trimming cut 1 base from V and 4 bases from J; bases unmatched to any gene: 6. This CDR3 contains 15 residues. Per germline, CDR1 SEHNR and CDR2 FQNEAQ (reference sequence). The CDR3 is CASSLGVGDSYGYTF. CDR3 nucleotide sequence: TGTGCCAGCAGCTTAGGAGTGGGGGACAGCTATGGCTACACCTTC.

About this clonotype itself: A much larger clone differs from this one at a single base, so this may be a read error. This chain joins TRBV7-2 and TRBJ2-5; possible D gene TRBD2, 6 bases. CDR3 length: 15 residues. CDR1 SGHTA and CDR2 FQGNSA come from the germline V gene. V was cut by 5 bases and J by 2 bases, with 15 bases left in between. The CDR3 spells CTSSTRSGIQETQYF. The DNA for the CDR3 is TGTACCAGCAGCACCCGTAGCGGAATTCAAGAGACCCAGTACTTC.

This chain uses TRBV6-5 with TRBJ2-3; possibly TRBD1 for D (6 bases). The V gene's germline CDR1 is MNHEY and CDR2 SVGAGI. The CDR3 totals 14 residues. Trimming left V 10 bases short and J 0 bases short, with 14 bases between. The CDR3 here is CATTDRTSTDTQYF. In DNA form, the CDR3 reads TGTGCCACCACCGACAGGACTAGCACAGATACGCAGTATTTT.

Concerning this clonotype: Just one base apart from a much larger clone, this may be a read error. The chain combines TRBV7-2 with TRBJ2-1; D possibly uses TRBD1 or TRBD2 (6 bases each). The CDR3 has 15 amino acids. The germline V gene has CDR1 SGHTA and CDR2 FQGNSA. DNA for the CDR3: TGTGTCAGCAGCAGGAGGGGGACACCCTACAATGAGCAGTTCTTC. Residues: CVSSRRGTPYNEQFF.

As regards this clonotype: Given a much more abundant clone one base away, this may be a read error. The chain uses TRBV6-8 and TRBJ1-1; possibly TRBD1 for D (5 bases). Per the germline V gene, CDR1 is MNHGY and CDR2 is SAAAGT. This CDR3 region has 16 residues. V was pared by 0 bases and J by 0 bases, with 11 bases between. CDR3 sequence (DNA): TGTGCCAGCAGTTACTCGGGGGTTGTTATGAACACTGAAGCTTTCTTT. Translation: CASSYSGVVMNTEAFF.

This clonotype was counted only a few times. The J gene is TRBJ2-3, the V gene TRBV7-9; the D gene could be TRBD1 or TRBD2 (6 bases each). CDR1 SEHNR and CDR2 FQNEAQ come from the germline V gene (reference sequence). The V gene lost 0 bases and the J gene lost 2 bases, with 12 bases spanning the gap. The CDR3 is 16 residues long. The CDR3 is CASSLAGGPDTDTQYF. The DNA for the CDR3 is TGTGCCAGCAGCTTAGCTGGGGGGCCGGACACAGATACGCAGTATTTT. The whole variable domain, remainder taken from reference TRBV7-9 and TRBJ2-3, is DTGVSQNPRHKITKRGQNVTFRCDPISEHNRLYWYRQTLGQGPEFLTYFQNEAQLEKSRLLSDRFSAERPKGSFSTLEIQRTEQGDSAMYLCASSLAGGPDTDTQYFGPGTRLTVL.

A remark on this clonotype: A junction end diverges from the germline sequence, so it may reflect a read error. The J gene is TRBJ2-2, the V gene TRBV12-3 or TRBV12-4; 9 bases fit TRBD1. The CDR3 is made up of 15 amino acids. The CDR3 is CATSSGQGNTGELFF. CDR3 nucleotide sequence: TGTGCCACCAGTTCGGGACAGGGAAACACCGGGGAGCTGTTTTTT.

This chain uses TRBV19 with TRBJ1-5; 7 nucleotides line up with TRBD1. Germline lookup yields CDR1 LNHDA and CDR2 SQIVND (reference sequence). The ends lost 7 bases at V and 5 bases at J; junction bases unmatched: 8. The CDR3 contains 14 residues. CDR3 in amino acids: CASTDPGGHQPQHF. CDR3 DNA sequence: TGTGCCAGTACCGACCCAGGGGGGCATCAGCCCCAGCATTTT.

The CDR3 loop reads CASSYRTGNYGYTF. The CDR3 region has the DNA TGTGCCAGCAGTTACCGAACAGGGAACTATGGCTACACCTTC. V usage is TRBV6-6 and J usage is TRBJ1-2; possible D gene TRBD1, 6 bases. The CDR3 extends over 14 amino acids. Germline CDR1 MNHNY, CDR2 SVGAGI (reference sequence). Trimming cost V 2 bases and J 2 bases, with 9 bases left between them.

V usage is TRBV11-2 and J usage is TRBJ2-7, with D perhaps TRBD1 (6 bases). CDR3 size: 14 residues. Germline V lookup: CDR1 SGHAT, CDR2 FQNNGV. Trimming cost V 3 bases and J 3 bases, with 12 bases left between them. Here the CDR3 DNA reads TGTGCCAGCAGCTTCCGGGACACTTACTACGAGCAGTACTTC. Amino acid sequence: CASSFRDTYYEQYF.

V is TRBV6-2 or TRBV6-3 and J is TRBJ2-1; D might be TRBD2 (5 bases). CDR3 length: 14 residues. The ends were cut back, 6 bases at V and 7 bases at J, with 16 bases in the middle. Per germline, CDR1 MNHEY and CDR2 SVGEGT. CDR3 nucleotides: TGTGCCAGCAGGGTCGGGGATCCGGGTAATGAGCAGTTCTTC. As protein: CASRVGDPGNEQFF.

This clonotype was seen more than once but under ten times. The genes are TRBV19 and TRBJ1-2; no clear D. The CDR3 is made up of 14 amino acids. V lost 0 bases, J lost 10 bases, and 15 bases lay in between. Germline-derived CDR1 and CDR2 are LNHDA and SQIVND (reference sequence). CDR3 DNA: TGTGCCAGTAGTATAGATGGCGGGATCTTGGACTACACCTTC. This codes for CASSIDGGILDYTF.

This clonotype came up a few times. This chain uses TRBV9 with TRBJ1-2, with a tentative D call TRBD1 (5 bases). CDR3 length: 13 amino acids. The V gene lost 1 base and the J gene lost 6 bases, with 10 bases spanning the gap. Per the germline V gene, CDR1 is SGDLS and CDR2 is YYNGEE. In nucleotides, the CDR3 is TGTGCCAGCAGCGTACTCCAGGGCCATGGCTACACCTTC. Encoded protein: CASSVLQGHGYTF. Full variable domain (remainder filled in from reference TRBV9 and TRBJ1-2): DSGVTQTPKHLITATGQRVTLRCSPRSGDLSVYWYQQSLDQGLQFLIQYYNGEERAKGNILERFSAQQFPDLHSELNLSSLELGDSALYFCASSVLQGHGYTFGSGTRLTVV.

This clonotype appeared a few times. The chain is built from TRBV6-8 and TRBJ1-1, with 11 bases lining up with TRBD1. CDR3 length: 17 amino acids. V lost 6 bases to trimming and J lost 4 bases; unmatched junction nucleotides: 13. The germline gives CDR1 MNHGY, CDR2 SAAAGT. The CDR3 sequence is CASSYLRTGGWSTEAFF. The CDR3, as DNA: TGTGCCAGCAGCTACCTGAGGACAGGGGGCTGGAGCACTGAAGCTTTCTTT.

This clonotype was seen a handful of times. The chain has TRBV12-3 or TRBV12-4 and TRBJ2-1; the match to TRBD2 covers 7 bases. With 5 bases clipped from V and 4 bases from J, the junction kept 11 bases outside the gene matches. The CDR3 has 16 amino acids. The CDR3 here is CASSGTPAGKYNEQFF. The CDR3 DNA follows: TGTGCCAGCAGTGGCACCCCAGCGGGGAAGTACAATGAGCAGTTCTTC.

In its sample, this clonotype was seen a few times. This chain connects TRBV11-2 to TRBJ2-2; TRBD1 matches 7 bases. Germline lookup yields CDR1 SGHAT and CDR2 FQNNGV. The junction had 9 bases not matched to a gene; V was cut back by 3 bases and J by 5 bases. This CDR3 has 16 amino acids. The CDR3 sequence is CASSFPRQGETGELFF. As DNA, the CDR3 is TGTGCCAGCAGCTTTCCTCGACAGGGTGAGACCGGGGAGCTGTTTTTT.

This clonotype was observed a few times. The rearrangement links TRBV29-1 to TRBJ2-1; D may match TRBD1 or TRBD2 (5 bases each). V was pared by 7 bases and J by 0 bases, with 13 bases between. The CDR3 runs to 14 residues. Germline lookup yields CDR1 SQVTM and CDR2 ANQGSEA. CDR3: CSAAGASSYNEQFF. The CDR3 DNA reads TGCAGCGCCGCCGGGGCGAGCTCCTACAATGAGCAGTTCTTC.

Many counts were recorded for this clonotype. The CDR3: CASLIGTGADTQYF. The DNA of the CDR3 is TGTGCCAGTTTGATTGGGACAGGGGCAGATACGCAGTATTTT. The V call is TRBV7-2, the J call TRBJ2-3; 10 bases match TRBD1. V was pared by 9 bases and J by 4 bases, with 7 bases of the junction left unmatched. CDR1 SGHTA and CDR2 FQGNSA come from the germline V gene. The CDR3 contains 14 residues. Filled out from reference TRBV7-2 and TRBJ2-3, the complete variable domain reads GAGVSQSPSNKVTEKGKDVELRCDPISGHTALYWYRQSLGQGLEFLIYFQGNSAPDKSGLPSDRFSAERTGGSVSTLTIQRTQQEDSAVYLCASLIGTGADTQYFGPGTRLTVL.

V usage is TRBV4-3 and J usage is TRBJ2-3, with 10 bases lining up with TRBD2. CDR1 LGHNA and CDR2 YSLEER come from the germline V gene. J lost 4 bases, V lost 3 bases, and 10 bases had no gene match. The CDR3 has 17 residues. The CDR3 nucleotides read TGCGCCAGCAGCCAGGACCCTAGCGGGGGCTTTTCAGATACGCAGTATTTT. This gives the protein CASSQDPSGGFSDTQYF.

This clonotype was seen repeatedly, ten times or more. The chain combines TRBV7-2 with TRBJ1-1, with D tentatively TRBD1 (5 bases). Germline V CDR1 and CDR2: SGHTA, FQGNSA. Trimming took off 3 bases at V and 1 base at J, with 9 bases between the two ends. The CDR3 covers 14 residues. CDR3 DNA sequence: TGTGCCAGCAGCTTTACAGGACGGAACACTGAAGCTTTCTTT. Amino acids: CASSFTGRNTEAFF.

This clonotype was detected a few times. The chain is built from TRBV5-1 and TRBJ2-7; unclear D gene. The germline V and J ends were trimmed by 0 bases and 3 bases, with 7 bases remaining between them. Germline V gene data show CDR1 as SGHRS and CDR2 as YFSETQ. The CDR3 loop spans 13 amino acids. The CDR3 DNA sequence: TGCGCCAGCAGCTTGGGCTACAGCTACGAGCAGTACGTC. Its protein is CASSLGYSYEQYV.